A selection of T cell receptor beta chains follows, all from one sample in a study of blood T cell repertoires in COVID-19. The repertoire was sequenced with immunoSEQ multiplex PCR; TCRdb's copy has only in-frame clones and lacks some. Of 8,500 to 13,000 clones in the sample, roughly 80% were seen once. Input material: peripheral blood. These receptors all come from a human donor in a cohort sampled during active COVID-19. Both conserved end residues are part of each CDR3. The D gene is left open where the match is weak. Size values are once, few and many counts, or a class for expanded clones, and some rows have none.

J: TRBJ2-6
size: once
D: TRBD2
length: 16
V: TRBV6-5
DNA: TGTGCCAGCAGTTACCACGGGGGGTCTGGGGCCAACGTCCTGACTTTC
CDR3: CASSYHGGSGANVLTF

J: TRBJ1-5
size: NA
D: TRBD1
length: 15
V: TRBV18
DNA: TGTGCCAGCTCAGCCGGGACAGGGGGCCGTCAGCCCCAGCATTTT
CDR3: CASSAGTGGRQPQHF

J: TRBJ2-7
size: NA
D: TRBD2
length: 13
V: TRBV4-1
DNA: TGCGCCAGCAGCTCGGGACTAGCGAACGAGCAGTACTTC
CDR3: CASSSGLANEQYF

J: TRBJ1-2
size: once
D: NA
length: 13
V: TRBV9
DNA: TGTGCCAGCAGCCTACAGGGAGACTATGGCTACACCTTC
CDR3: CASSLQGDYGYTF

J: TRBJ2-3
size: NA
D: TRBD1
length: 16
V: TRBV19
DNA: TGTGCCAGTAGTATGTGGACAGGGGGCAAGGCAGATACGCAGTATTTT
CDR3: CASSMWTGGKADTQYF

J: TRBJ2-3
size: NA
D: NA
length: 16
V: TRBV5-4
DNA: TGTGCCAGCAGCCCAGATCGTCCAGGGAAAACAGATACGCAGTATTTT
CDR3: CASSPDRPGKTDTQYF

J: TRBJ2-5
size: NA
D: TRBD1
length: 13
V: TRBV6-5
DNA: TGTGCCAGCAGCGGACAGGGCCGGGAGACCCAGTACTTC
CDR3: CASSGQGRETQYF

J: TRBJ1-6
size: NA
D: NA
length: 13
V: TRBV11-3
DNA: TGTGCCAGCAGCCGGACTGATAATTCACCCCTCCACTTT
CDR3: CASSRTDNSPLHF

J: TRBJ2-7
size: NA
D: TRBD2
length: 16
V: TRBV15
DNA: TGTGCCACCAGCAGGGATAGCGGGAGCCGCTCCTACGAGCAGTACTTC
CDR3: CATSRDSGSRSYEQYF

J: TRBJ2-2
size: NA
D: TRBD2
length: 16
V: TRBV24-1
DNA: TGTGCCACCAGTGTAAGGACTAGCGGGGGCACCGGGGAGCTGTTTTTT
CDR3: CATSVRTSGGTGELFF

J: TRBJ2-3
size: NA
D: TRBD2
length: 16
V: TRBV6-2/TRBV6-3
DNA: TGTGCCAGCAGTTCCCCTAGCGGGCCCAGCACAGATACGCAGTATTTT
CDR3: CASSSPSGPSTDTQYF

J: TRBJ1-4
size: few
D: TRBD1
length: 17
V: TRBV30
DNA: TGTGCCTGGAGTGTTTTGGGACAGTTGGCAACTAATGAAAAACTGTTTTTT
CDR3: CAWSVLGQLATNEKLFF

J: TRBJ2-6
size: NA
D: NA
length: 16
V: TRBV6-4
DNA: TGTGCCAGTTACCGGGACTCCGGCTCTGGGGCCAACGTCCTGACTTTC
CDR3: CASYRDSGSGANVLTF

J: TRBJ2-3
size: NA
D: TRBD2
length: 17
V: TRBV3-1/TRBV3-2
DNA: TGTGCCAGCAGCCCTAGACGGACTAGCGGGAACACAGATACGCAGTATTTT
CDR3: CASSPRRTSGNTDTQYF

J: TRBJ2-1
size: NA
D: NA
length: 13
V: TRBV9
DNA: TGTGCCAGCAGCGTGAACAGCAACAATGAGCAGTTCTTC
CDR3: CASSVNSNNEQFF

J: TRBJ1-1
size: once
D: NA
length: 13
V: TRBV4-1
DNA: TGCGCCAGCAGCTATGGCGGGAACACTGAAGCTTTCTTT
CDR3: CASSYGGNTEAFF

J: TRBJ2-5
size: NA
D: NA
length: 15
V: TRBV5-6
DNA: TGTGCCAGCAGCTTGAGTGGCACCCTCCAAGAGACCCAGTACTTC
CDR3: CASSLSGTLQETQYF

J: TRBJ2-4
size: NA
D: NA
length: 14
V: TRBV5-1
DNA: TGCGCCAGCAGCTTGGGAGGGAGTGGAGACATTCAGTACTTC
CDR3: CASSLGGSGDIQYF

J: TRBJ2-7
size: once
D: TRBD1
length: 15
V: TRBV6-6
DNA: TGTGCCAGCAGTTACTCTCGACAGGGGTCGATCGAGCAGTACTTC
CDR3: CASSYSRQGSIEQYF

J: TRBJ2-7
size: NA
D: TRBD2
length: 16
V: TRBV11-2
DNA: TGTGCCAGCAGCTTCCATCCCGCGGGAGAATCGAACGAGCAGTACTTC
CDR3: CASSFHPAGESNEQYF

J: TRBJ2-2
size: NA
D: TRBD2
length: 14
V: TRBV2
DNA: TGTGCCAGCCAGGTGGAGGGAGGGACCGGGGAGCTGTTTTTT
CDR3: CASQVEGGTGELFF

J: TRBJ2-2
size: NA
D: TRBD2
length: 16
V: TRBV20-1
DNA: TGCAGTGCTAGTGTAGCGACTAGCGGGAGTCCCGGGGAGCTGTTTTTT
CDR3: CSASVATSGSPGELFF